This T cell receptor beta chain was retrieved from a study of blood T cell repertoires in COVID-19. This clone was picked up one time. This table comes from immunoSEQ multiplex PCR, and its TCRdb copy is limited to in-frame clones, with some not included. The table includes roughly 70,000 clones, nearly 90% detected once. The sample taken for sequencing was peripheral blood. The receptor was isolated from a man in his sixties or seventies with acute or convalescent COVID-19.

The CDR3 is CASSLMPSPSRNEQFF. CDR3 nucleotides: TGTGCCAGCAGTTTAATGCCCTCACCTTCGCGCAATGAGCAGTTCTTC. J is TRBJ2-1 and V is TRBV28, with D hard to call. Germline V gives CDR1 MDHEN, CDR2 SYDVKM. The CDR3 extends over 16 amino acids. The V and J ends lost 2 bases and 6 bases respectively, with 17 bases between them.